This paragraph covers one TCR beta chain sequence. Its specificity is not known. This sample is part of a study of CXCR3-negative and CXCR3-positive naive CD8 T cells. The CDR3 consists of 12 residues. Germline lookup yields CDR1 SEHNR and CDR2 FQNEAQ (reference sequence). UMI-labeled 5' RACE TRB cDNA libraries were prepared from the cells. TCRdb reworked the 5' RACE reads into one entry per CDR3 protein, no DNA. In all, the sample yields around 130,000 distinct CDR3 sequences. Points from the study as a whole: The study found more hydrophobic TRB CDR3s in CXCR3-positive naive cells than in CXCR3-negative naive cells. Naive subsets had comparable surface CD5; TCR strength was inferred from TRB CDR3 properties. Memory, not naive, CXCR3-negative and CXCR3-positive cells differed in TRBV-TRBJ usage.

The specimen sequenced was naive CXCR3+ CD8+ T cells from blood. Stated subset: CD45RO-CCR7+CD27+CD95- naive CD8+ T cells expressing CXCR3 (TNR3+). This chain connects TRBV7-9 to TRBJ1-5. This clonotype was obtained from a human donor in good health. Some clones in this sample may be carry-over from other donors' samples. The CDR3 spells CASSLVNQPQHF.